Here is one T cell receptor (beta chain) with its context. Its antigen is unidentified. The sample comes from a study of cytomegalovirus exposure and HLA in healthy donors. V lost 5 bases, J lost 1 base, and 5 bases lay in between. The CDR3 runs 12 residues. Germline CDR1 MNHEY, CDR2 SMNVEV (reference sequence). Vbeta (60) and Jbeta (13) primers were used in the PCR. Method: immunoSEQ multiplex PCR; TCRdb's copy keeps in-frame clones and lacks some. The top ten hold less than 2.5% of the sample, which has approximately 100,000 clones, approximately 70% seen once. Whole-study findings and limits: Reported performance of the classifier showed diagnosis of cytomegalovirus status with high specificity and sensitivity. Certain indistinguishable V segments, among them TRBV6-2 and TRBV6-3, were excluded. Earlier findings revealed that most TCR beta V segments proved productive either about 87% or about 30% of the time. A likely sequencing artifact accounted for one observed cluster of highly shared sequence variants.

This clonotype originated in a man between 50 and 59 years old in good health and CMV-seronegative. Material: PBMCs. This rearrangement joins TRBV27 to TRBJ1-1; D may be TRBD1 (5 bases). CDR3 sequence reads: CASSTGNTEAFF. The CDR3 DNA reads TGTGCCAGCAGTACAGGGAACACTGAAGCTTTCTTT.